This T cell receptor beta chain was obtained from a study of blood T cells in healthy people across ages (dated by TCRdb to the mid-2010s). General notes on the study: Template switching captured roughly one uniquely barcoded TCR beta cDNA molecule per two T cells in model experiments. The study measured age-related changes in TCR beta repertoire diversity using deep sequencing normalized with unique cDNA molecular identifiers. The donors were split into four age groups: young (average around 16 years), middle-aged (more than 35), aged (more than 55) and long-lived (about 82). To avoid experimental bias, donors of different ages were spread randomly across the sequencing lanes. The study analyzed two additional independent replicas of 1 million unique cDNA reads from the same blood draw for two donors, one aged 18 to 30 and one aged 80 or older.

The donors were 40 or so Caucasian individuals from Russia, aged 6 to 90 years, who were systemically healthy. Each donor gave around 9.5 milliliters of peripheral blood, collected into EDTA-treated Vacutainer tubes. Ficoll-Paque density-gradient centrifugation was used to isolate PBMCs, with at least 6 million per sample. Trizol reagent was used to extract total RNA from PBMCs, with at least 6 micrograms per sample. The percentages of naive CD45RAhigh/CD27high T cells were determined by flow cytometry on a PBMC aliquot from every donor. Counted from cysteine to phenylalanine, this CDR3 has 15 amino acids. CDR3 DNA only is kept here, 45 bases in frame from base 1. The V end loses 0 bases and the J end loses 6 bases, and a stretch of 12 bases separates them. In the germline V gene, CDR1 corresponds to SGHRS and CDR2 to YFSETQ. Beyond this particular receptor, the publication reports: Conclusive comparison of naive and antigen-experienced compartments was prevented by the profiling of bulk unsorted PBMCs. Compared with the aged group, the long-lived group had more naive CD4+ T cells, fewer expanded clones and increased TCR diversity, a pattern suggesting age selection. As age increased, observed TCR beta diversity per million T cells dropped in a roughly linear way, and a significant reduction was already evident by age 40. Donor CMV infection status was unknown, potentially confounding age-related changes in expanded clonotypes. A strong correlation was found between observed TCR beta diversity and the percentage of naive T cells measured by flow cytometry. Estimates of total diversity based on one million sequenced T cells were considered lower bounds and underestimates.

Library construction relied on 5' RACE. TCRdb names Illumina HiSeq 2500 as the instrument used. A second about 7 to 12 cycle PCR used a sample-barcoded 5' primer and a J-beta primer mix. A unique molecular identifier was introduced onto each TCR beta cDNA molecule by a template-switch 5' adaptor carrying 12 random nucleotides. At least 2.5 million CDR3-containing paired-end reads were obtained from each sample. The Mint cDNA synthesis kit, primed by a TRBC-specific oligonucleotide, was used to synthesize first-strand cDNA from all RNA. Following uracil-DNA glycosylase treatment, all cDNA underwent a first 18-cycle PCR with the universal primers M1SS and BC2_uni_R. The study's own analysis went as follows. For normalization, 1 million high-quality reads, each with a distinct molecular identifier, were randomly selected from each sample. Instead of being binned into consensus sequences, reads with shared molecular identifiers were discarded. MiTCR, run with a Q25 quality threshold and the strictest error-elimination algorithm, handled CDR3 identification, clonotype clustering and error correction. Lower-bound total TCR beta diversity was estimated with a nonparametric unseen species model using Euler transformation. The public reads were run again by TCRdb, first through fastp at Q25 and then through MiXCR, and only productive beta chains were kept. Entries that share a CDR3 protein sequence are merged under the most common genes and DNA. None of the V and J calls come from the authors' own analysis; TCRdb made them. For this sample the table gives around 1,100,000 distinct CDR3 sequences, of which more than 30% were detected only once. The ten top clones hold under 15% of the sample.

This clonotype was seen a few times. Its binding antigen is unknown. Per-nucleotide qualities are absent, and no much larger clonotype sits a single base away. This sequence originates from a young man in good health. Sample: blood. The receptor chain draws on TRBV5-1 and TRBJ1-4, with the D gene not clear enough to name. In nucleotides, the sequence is TGCGCCAGCAGCTTGGGCAGCAAATGGGATGAAAAACTGTTTTTT. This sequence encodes CASSLGSKWDEKLFF.